Presented here are 26 T cell receptor beta chains from one specimen sequenced in a study of beta chain features in type 1 diabetes. Study-wide points: TCRB CDR3s from Type 1 diabetes patients were moderately but significantly shorter in all four CD4+ subsets.

These receptors have no identified antigens. Of the isolated RNA, all was reverse transcribed, and so the sequenced material was expressed TCRB transcripts. Using immunoSEQ multiplex PCR, the repertoire was profiled, and TCRdb retains in-frame clones only, with some absent. Counted here are approximately 150,000 clones, 7% to 10% occurring once; the ten biggest clones make up approximately 0.7%. Sequencing was performed on central memory CD4+ T cells from blood. These receptors all come from a man aged 30-40 years with type 1 diabetes.

This clone was counted a few times. The genes are TRBV5-1 and TRBJ1-2, with TRBD1 as a possible D gene (5 bases). Germline lookup yields CDR1 SGHRS and CDR2 YFSETQ. V dropped 4 bases and J dropped 4 bases, with 11 bases sitting between them. This CDR3 comprises 13 residues. CDR3 DNA sequence: TGCGCCAGCAGCGACAGTGACGGCTATGGCTACACCTTC. Residues: CASSDSDGYGYTF.

The chain carries TRBV2 and TRBJ1-5; D gene unclear. This CDR3 has 13 residues. V was clipped by 10 bases and J by 4 bases, with 14 bases between them. CDR1 is SNHLY, CDR2 FYNNEI, per germline. CDR3 protein: CATSGFENQPQHF. The CDR3 nucleotides read TGTGCCACGTCGGGGTTTGAGAATCAGCCCCAGCATTTT.

This clone was found a few times. The V call is TRBV7-2, the J call TRBJ2-5; TRBD2 agrees at 9 bases. The junction had 9 bases not matched to a gene; V was cut back by 5 bases and J by 5 bases. This CDR3 contains 15 residues. CDR1 is SGHTA, CDR2 FQGNSA, per germline. The CDR3 reads CASSQTGTSFETQYF. CDR3 sequence (DNA): TGTGCCAGCAGCCAGACCGGGACTAGCTTCGAGACCCAGTACTTC.

This rearrangement joins TRBV7-2 to TRBJ2-3; D gene unclear. V dropped 4 bases and J dropped 4 bases, with 9 bases sitting between them. Germline V gives CDR1 SGHTA, CDR2 FQGNSA. The CDR3 extends over 13 amino acids. The CDR3 loop is CASSSRAPDTQYF. CDR3 DNA: TGTGCCAGCAGCTCGAGAGCTCCAGATACGCAGTATTTT.

The V call is TRBV14, the J call TRBJ1-2, with 7 bases matching TRBD1. Germline CDR1 and CDR2: SGHDN and FVKESK. V gave up 4 bases and J gave up 4 bases; unmatched junction bases: 3. The CDR3 covers 13 residues. This CDR3 is CASSPDRSYGYTF. The DNA for the CDR3 is TGTGCCAGCAGCCCGGACAGGAGCTATGGCTACACCTTC.

This clone was seen more than once but under ten times. This chain uses TRBV9 with TRBJ2-2; no clear D gene. With 4 bases removed from V and 1 base from J, the gap between germline ends came to 17 bases. CDR3 length equals 17 residues. CDR1 is SGDLS, CDR2 YYNGEE, per germline. The CDR3, as DNA: TGTGCCAGCAGCCCCTGGCGGCCGACCTTGAACACCGGGGAGCTGTTTTTT. This codes for CASSPWRPTLNTGELFF.

This clone has only a few counts. This chain connects TRBV11-3 to TRBJ2-3, with 15 bases lining up with TRBD2. CDR3 size: 18 residues. V was clipped by 6 bases and J by 0 bases; unmatched bases: 7. CDR1 is SGHNT and CDR2 is YENEEA in the germline V gene. The CDR3 region has the DNA TGTGCCAGCAGTCGGGGACTAGCGGGGGGCGCTAGCACAGATACGCAGTATTTT. It codes for CASSRGLAGGASTDTQYF.

The chain employs TRBV29-1 and TRBJ1-2; D remains ambiguous. V was trimmed by 4 bases and J by 4 bases, leaving 10 bases between them. Germline values: CDR1 SQVTM, CDR2 ANQGSEA. The CDR3 consists of 12 residues. The CDR3 DNA reads TGCAGCGTTGCGAAGCGGGGCTATGGCTACACCTTC. Its translation is CSVAKRGYGYTF.

At least ten counts were recorded for this clone. V is TRBV15 and J is TRBJ2-5; D may be TRBD1 (5 bases). Germline V CDR1 and CDR2: LNHNV, YYDKDF (reference sequence). This CDR3 comprises 15 residues. Deletions cut 1 base from V and 5 bases from J, with 14 bases between. As DNA, the CDR3 is TGTGCCACCAGCAGAGGTTCGGCAGGGCGTGAGACCCAGTACTTC. Its translation: CATSRGSAGRETQYF.

V and J are TRBV4-3 and TRBJ2-3; TRBD1 matches 10 bases. Unmatched junction bases numbered 20, after V lost 0 bases and J lost 14 bases. CDR3 length: 18 amino acids. Germline V gene data show CDR1 as LGHNA and CDR2 as YSLEER. The CDR3 nucleotides read TGCGCCAGCAGCCAAGAAGCTAGGGGGGGGACAGGGGACGCCAATAGGTATTTT. Residues: CASSQEARGGTGDANRYF.

The chain carries TRBV7-3 and TRBJ1-3; a weak D match, TRBD1 (5 bases). The germline V and J ends were trimmed by 5 bases and 7 bases, with 12 bases remaining between them. The CDR3 is made up of 13 amino acids. The germline gives CDR1 SGHTA, CDR2 FQGTGA. CDR3 protein: CASSTNGGNTIYF. The CDR3 nucleotides are TGTGCCAGCAGCACTAACGGGGGGAACACCATATATTTT.

This clone was picked up a small number of times. This chain links TRBV30 with TRBJ1-1; D not resolved. From germline, CDR1 is GTSNPN and CDR2 SVGIG (reference sequence). The CDR3 length is 13 residues. V lost 2 bases to trimming and J lost 5 bases, with 12 bases between them. CDR3 residues: CAWSFPGGTEAFF. Written as DNA, the CDR3 is TGTGCCTGGAGTTTTCCCGGAGGGACTGAAGCTTTCTTT.

J is TRBJ1-4 and V is TRBV5-1; 10 bases are a match to TRBD1. The germline gives CDR1 SGHRS, CDR2 YFSETQ. This CDR3 contains 15 residues. V shed 4 bases and J 6 bases; nucleotides not matched to a gene: 6. Here the CDR3 reads CASSLTGTGDEKLFF. Here the CDR3 DNA reads TGCGCCAGCAGCCTAACCGGGACAGGGGATGAAAAACTGTTTTTT.

This clone was counted only a few times. The chain is built from TRBV28 and TRBJ1-2; 9 nucleotides line up with TRBD1. The ends lost 5 bases at V and 4 bases at J; junction bases unmatched: 14. The CDR3 has 17 amino acids. Looked up from germline, CDR1 is MDHEN and CDR2 is SYDVKM. The CDR3 here is CASSGAGTGRVSYGYTF. The DNA for the CDR3 is TGTGCCAGCAGTGGGGCCGGGACAGGGCGAGTGAGCTATGGCTACACCTTC.

The table lists this clone with a few counts. J is TRBJ1-1 and V is TRBV6-5; tentative D call: TRBD1 (6 bases). The CDR3 length is 12 residues. Looked up from germline, CDR1 is MNHEY and CDR2 is SVGAGI. Trimming cost V 7 bases and J 6 bases, with 12 bases left between them. The CDR3 reads CASNHRVAEAFF. The CDR3 DNA reads as TGTGCCAGCAACCACAGGGTCGCTGAAGCTTTCTTT.

Many counts were recorded for this clone. The rearrangement joins TRBV30 to TRBJ2-5; possibly TRBD2 for D (6 bases). This CDR3 contains 14 residues. Trimming took 5 bases from V and 5 from J, leaving 18 bases between them. CDR1 and CDR2 (germline): GTSNPN, SVGIG (reference sequence). This CDR3 is CAWGTGTSGETQYF. The CDR3 DNA reads TGTGCCTGGGGTACCGGGACCAGCGGGGAGACCCAGTACTTC.

This clone was seen more than once but under ten times. This chain uses TRBV15 with TRBJ2-3; weak D call: TRBD2 (5 bases). There are 13 residues in the CDR3. V shed 5 bases and J shed 7 bases, with 13 bases lying between them. In germline, CDR1 is LNHNV, CDR2 YYDKDF (reference sequence). The CDR3 nucleotides are TGTGCCACCAGCCACCTGGACGGGAATACGCAGTATTTT. Translated: CATSHLDGNTQYF. The variable domain in full, completed from reference TRBV15 and TRBJ2-3, reads DAMVIQNPRYQVTQFGKPVTLSCSQTLNHNVMYWYQQKSSQAPKLLFHYYDKDFNNEADTPDNFQSRRPNTSFCFLDIRSPGLGDTAMYLCATSHLDGNTQYFGPGTRLTVL.

The chain combines TRBV10-2 with TRBJ1-6, with D possibly TRBD1 on 6 matching bases. Germline CDR1 is WSHSY and CDR2 is SAAADI. V was trimmed by 3 bases and J by 9 bases, leaving 18 bases between them. The CDR3 covers 16 residues. The CDR3: CASSDASGVGSSPLHF. DNA for the CDR3: TGCGCCAGCAGTGACGCCTCAGGGGTAGGTTCTTCACCCCTCCACTTT.

This clone was counted a few times. The chain links TRBV7-9 to TRBJ1-2, with TRBD1 matching over 8 bases. Trimming cost V 5 bases and J 8 bases; bases outside gene matches: 10. The CDR3 extends over 14 amino acids. Per the germline V gene, CDR1 is SEHNR and CDR2 is FQNEAQ (reference sequence). CDR3 region: CASSNRQGLGGYTF. Here the CDR3 DNA reads TGTGCCAGCAGCAACCGACAGGGGCTGGGGGGCTACACCTTC.

V usage is TRBV7-2 and J usage is TRBJ1-1, with D maybe TRBD1 (6 bases). This CDR3 has 14 residues. Germline loops: CDR1 SGHTA, CDR2 FQGNSA. The V and J ends lost 5 bases and 4 bases respectively, with 14 bases between them. In DNA, the CDR3 is TGTGCCAGCAGCAGCTACAGGGTAGGCACTGAAGCTTTCTTT. Its translation: CASSSYRVGTEAFF.

This clone came up a few times. The rearrangement links TRBV9 to TRBJ2-1; D might be TRBD2 (7 bases). The CDR3 has 18 amino acids. Trimming left V 0 bases short and J 11 bases short, with 27 bases between. The germline CDR1 and CDR2 sequences are SGDLS and YYNGEE. In DNA, the CDR3 is TGTGCCAGCAGCGTAGGGGGGTCTTTTGGCGGGGGCCACGCCCAGCAGTTCTTC. Translated: CASSVGGSFGGGHAQQFF.

The chain recombines TRBV9 with TRBJ2-2; D gene unclear. V was clipped by 0 bases and J by 6 bases, with 9 bases between them. CDR1 is SGDLS, CDR2 YYNGEE, per germline. The CDR3 is made up of 14 amino acids. For the CDR3, the DNA is TGTGCCAGCAGCGTAGTCTCGGGTTCCGGGGAGCTGTTTTTT. This gives the protein CASSVVSGSGELFF.

V usage is TRBV6-6 and J usage is TRBJ2-1; D gene ambiguous. CDR3 size: 12 residues. CDR1 and CDR2 (germline): MNHNY, SVGAGI (reference sequence). V lost 5 bases and J 8 bases, leaving 10 bases between the germline ends. CDR3 region: CASSATGYEQFF. CDR3 nucleotides: TGTGCCAGCAGTGCGACTGGCTATGAGCAGTTCTTC.

As DNA, the CDR3 is TGTGCCAGCAGCTTTTCCGGCACAGATACGCAGTATTTT. It translates to CASSFSGTDTQYF. This sequence joins TRBV5-4 and TRBJ2-3; unclear D gene. In germline, CDR1 is SGHNT, CDR2 YYREEE (reference sequence). The CDR3 spans 13 residues. The V and J ends lost 2 bases and 1 base respectively, with 5 bases between them.

In this sample, this clone turned up a few times. The rearrangement uses TRBV5-4 and TRBJ2-1; D remains unclear. The CDR3 consists of 14 residues. Between the trimmed V and J ends, which lost 7 bases and 3 bases, there was a span of 14 bases. Per germline, CDR1 SGHNT and CDR2 YYREEE (reference sequence). The CDR3 protein is CASSLAKDYNEQFF. DNA of the CDR3: TGTGCCAGCTCCTTAGCTAAGGACTACAATGAGCAGTTCTTC.

The CDR3 reads CASSLDRGWVEQYF. DNA of the CDR3: TGTGCCAGCAGCTTGGACAGGGGTTGGGTCGAGCAGTACTTC. This rearrangement joins TRBV7-2 to TRBJ2-7; 9 positions agree with TRBD1. Germline V CDR1 and CDR2: SGHTA, FQGNSA. There are 14 residues in the CDR3. V was pared by 3 bases and J by 6 bases, with 6 bases of the junction left unmatched.